This T cell receptor (beta chain) was captured by sequencing in a study of lymphopenia after photon versus proton radiotherapy (dated by TCRdb to the late 2010s). Turning to the overall study: The study compared the immunological effects of photon versus proton radiation therapy in patients with gastrointestinal tumors who developed high-grade lymphopenia. The cohort comprised 15 to 20 patients with gastrointestinal tumors who received either photon or proton therapy and then developed lymphopenia. The study aimed to characterize how the two radiation modalities differ in their impact on the immune system.

On this clone: Its antigen is currently not known. Base qualities are not provided; no much larger clone lies one nucleotide away.

The CDR3, from cysteine to phenylalanine, totals 13 residues. The kept DNA is CDR3 alone, 39 bases in frame from the first base. Looking up the germline V gene yields CDR1 SGHNT and CDR2 YENEEA. At the junction V is shortened by 6 bases and J by 7 bases, with 13 bases in between. The receptor library was made with the immunoSEQ multiplex PCR assay. T cell repertoires were profiled by deep sequencing of rearranged TCR beta loci, alongside multiparametric flow cytometry. This immuneACCESS table, as held by TCRdb, lists in-frame sequences with V and J called but not all clones. Of the missing ones, under half trace to an unresolved V gene in checked studies; the others have no known cause. Across this sample there are around 24,000 clones, with approximately 85% seen only once. The ten largest clones add up to around 5.2% of the sample. Broad study findings and their caveats: The survival association was examined only in patients who died, and the authors described better survival with proton therapy as a possibility, not as a demonstrated result. During treatment, patients who received proton therapy stayed relatively stable, whereas patients who received photon therapy lost naive T cells and TCR diversity and gained effector/memory populations. After the lymphocyte count nadir, photon-treated repertoires showed oligoclonal expansion, especially of CD8+ Temra cells, which drove the drop in diversity. Across the cohort, an inverse correlation was found between a larger post-nadir drop in TCR diversity and overall survival time among patients who died.

This specimen consisted of peripheral blood, obtained from a patient treated with photon-based radiotherapy. This sequence originates from a man aged 25 to 40 with gastric cancer. The rearrangement combines TRBV11-3 with TRBJ2-1; the D gene is possibly TRBD1 or TRBD2, with 6 bases matching each. The DNA sequence reads TGTGCCAGCAGAGGGGGGTTTATGAATGAGCAGTTCTTC. Translation gives CASRGGFMNEQFF.